This T cell receptor beta chain came from a study of blood T cell repertoires in COVID-19. Turning to the study itself: Italy, Spain and the United States were the sources of the convalescent and acute COVID-19 samples. Sources were T cells, B-cell-depleted T cells, or PBMCs; the material itself was cDNA or gDNA.

In the source study's methods: Amplified reference gene primers provided the basis for estimating nucleated cell counts. Some clones are missing from TCRdb's copy, which holds only in-frame ones; the method was immunoSEQ multiplex PCR. V, J and clone size reflect that table, while D and trimming were determined from the DNA. The sample has under 35,000 clones; about 89% are singletons. The ends were cut back, 1 base at V and 2 bases at J, with 11 bases in the middle. Germline V gene data show CDR1 as MGHRA and CDR2 as YSYEKL. The length of the CDR3 is 15 residues. The sample was peripheral blood. This receptor was identified in a human donor in a cohort sampled during active COVID-19. The chain is built from TRBV4-1 and TRBJ1-1; D is unclear. The CDR3 protein is CASSQGLGLNTEAFF. As DNA, the CDR3 is TGCGCCAGCAGCCAAGGTCTGGGCCTCAACACTGAAGCTTTCTTT.